This TCR beta chain comes out of a study of blood T cell repertoires in COVID-19. Turning to the study itself: The United States, Italy and Spain provided the acute and convalescent COVID-19 samples. Nucleic acid was either cDNA or gDNA, and it came from T cells, B-cell-depleted T cells, or PBMCs.

Original data processing: It was from reference gene primer amplification that nucleated cell counts were estimated. The table came from immunoSEQ multiplex PCR; TCRdb's copy has only in-frame clones and leaves some out. Clone size and V and J calls were adopted from that table, with D and trimming inferred from the DNA. This table has approximately 90,000 clones, about 87% appearing once. The sample taken for sequencing was peripheral blood. This sequence originates from a human donor in a cohort sampled during active COVID-19.

This chain's CDR3 is CASSHLAGGGSVYEQYF. The DNA of the CDR3 is TGTGCCAGCTCACACCTAGCGGGGGGCGGAAGTGTCTACGAGCAGTACTTC. This chain uses TRBV18 with TRBJ2-7; 11 bases align to TRBD2. Germline trimming cut 4 bases from V and 3 bases from J; bases unmatched to any gene: 11. Germline V gives CDR1 KGHSH, CDR2 LQKENI. The CDR3 spans 17 residues.